Here is one T cell receptor (beta chain) with its context. This specimen belongs to a study of blood T cell repertoires in COVID-19. In the study overall: Acute and convalescent COVID-19 samples came from the United States, Italy and Spain.

Sequencing was performed with immunoSEQ multiplex PCR; in TCRdb, only in-frame clones are kept and a portion is missing. The sample yields under 200,000 clones, about 85% seen once. Trimming pared 5 bases from V and 8 bases from J, leaving 15 bases between. Germline V lookup: CDR1 MNHEY, CDR2 SVGAGI. The CDR3 has 13 amino acids. The origin of this receptor is a man in his sixties with COVID-19, enrolled during active disease. The genes are TRBV6-5 and TRBJ1-1, with D hard to call. Sequencing input: peripheral blood. The CDR3: CASSRETRTEAFF. In nucleotides, the CDR3 is TGTGCCAGCAGTAGGGAGACACGAACGGAAGCTTTCTTT.